The clone carrying this T cell receptor (beta chain) was recorded a few times. Its specificity is unknown. TCRdb analysed the RT-PCR reads with MiXCR anew, one entry per CDR3 protein. Of approximately 700,000 distinct CDR3 sequences listed, around 14% are singletons. The record originates from a study of response to subunit inactivated influenza vaccine. General study results and limits: New T cells are recruited in small numbers by each seasonal influenza vaccination, according to the authors' suggestion.

V lost 10 bases and J 0 bases, leaving 14 bases between the germline ends. The CDR3 consists of 14 residues. Material: PBMCs from blood, obtained approximately 12 days after vaccination. The receptor's source is a man in his fifties or sixties who received an inactivated influenza vaccine. This sequence joins TRBV12-3 or TRBV12-4 and TRBJ2-3, with D possibly TRBD1 on 5 matching bases. The CDR3 nucleotides read TGTGCCACCAAGACAGCCGCTAGCACAGATACGCAGTATTTT. It encodes CATKTAASTDTQYF.